This TCR beta chain came from a study of somatic mutations in cytotoxic T cells in rheumatoid arthritis. Study as a whole: Certain V beta antibody-stained T-cell populations, V beta1+ cells sequenced for TCRB among them, were flow-sorted to nearly 100% purity.

The data were produced by immunoSEQ multiplex PCR, yet TCRdb's version contains in-frame clones alone and is incomplete. The table lists about 5,000 clones, roughly 85% of them singletons. This CDR3 has 11 amino acids. The V and J ends lost 4 bases and 8 bases respectively, with 8 bases between them. Germline V CDR1 and CDR2: SNHLY, FYNNEI. This clone is labeled medium-sized (0.01 to 0.1%). The chain recombines TRBV2 with TRBJ1-2; no definite D call. The sample comprised CD8+ T cells sorted from blood. The clonotype comes from a woman in her forties or fifties with rheumatoid arthritis. The CDR3 DNA reads TGTGCCAGCAGTGTCGGGGAAGGCTACACCTTC. This sequence encodes CASSVGEGYTF.